This T cell receptor beta chain was recovered during a study of T cells in localized non-small cell lung cancer. The CDR3 covers 14 residues. Trimming took 0 bases from V and 0 from J, leaving 1 base between them. Germline CDR1 reads SGHNT; CDR2 reads YYREEE (reference sequence). Study results and caveats: Analysis by sequencing included only one tumor region, so heterogeneity remains possible. Appearing in adjacent lung were a median approximately 57 of the top 100 tumor clones.

This table comes from immunoSEQ multiplex PCR, and its TCRdb copy is limited to in-frame clones, with some not included. The sample includes roughly 35,000 clones, approximately 93% of them seen just once. This clone was recorded once. The antigen is unknown. The origin of this receptor is a female donor older than 55 with stage I lung adenocarcinoma. Sequences were derived from peripheral blood, sampled before any cancer treatment. The V call is TRBV5-4, the J call TRBJ2-6, with no clear D. In DNA, the CDR3 is TGTGCCAGCAGCTTGGACTCTGGGGCCAACGTCCTGACTTTC. Amino acids: CASSLDSGANVLTF.